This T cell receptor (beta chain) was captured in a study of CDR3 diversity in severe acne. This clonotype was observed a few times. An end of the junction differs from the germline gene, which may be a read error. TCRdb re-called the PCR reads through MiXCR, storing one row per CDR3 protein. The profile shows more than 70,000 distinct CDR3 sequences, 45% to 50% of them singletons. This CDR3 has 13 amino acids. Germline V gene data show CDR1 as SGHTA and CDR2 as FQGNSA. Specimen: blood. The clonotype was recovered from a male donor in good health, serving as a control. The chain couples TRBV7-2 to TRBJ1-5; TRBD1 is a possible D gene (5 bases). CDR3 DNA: TGTGCCAGCAGCCTAGGCGGGGCGGACCCAGGGTTTTTT. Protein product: CASSLGGADPGFF.